These 16 T cell receptor beta chains originate from one sample sequenced in a study of OX40 agonist ivuxolimab in advanced cancers. Libraries were prepared by immunoSEQ multiplex PCR; TCRdb keeps only in-frame clonotypes and omits some of them. Of tens of thousands of clones detected, roughly 94% appear once; the ten largest clones hold around a sixth. Sequenced here: CD4+ or CD8+ T cells sorted from blood, sampled in a trial of the OX40 agonist ivuxolimab. Source of these receptors: an adult with an advanced solid tumor such as melanoma, head and neck, liver or kidney cancer.

The gene calls are TRBV7-2 and TRBJ2-1; D remains ambiguous. Between the trimmed V and J ends, which lost 8 bases and 11 bases, there was a span of 19 bases. The CDR3 length is 13 residues. Germline V gene data show CDR1 as SGHTA and CDR2 as FQGNSA. The CDR3 DNA is TGTGCCAGCGAACTACCCTCCCAGAGGAAGCAGTTCTTC. Protein: CASELPSQRKQFF.

Only one count was recorded for this clone. This chain connects TRBV18 to TRBJ1-4; 8 bases align to TRBD1. V shed 5 bases, J shed 7 bases, and the junction held 6 bases outside the gene matches. Germline V CDR1 and CDR2: KGHSH, LQKENI. The CDR3 extends over 14 amino acids. CDR3 DNA sequence: TGTGCCAGCTCAGAAGCGGACAGGGCTGAAAAACTGTTTTTT. Its translation is CASSEADRAEKLFF.

V usage is TRBV7-2 and J usage is TRBJ2-3; unclear D gene. Trimming cost V 1 base and J 4 bases, with 3 bases left between them. Germline values: CDR1 SGHTA, CDR2 FQGNSA. The CDR3 covers 12 residues. The CDR3 region has the DNA TGTGCCAGCAGCTTAGATTCAGATACGCAGTATTTT. This sequence encodes CASSLDSDTQYF.

V is TRBV27 and J is TRBJ2-1, with TRBD2 matching over 9 bases. This CDR3 region has 15 residues. Trimming cost V 6 bases and J 4 bases; bases outside gene matches: 7. The germline CDR1 and CDR2 sequences are MNHEY and SMNVEV (reference sequence). CDR3 DNA: TGTGCCAGCAGGGTTAGCGGGGGACCTTACAATGAGCAGTTCTTC. Protein: CASRVSGGPYNEQFF.

The chain recombines TRBV19 with TRBJ1-2; D may be TRBD1 (5 bases). There are 12 residues in the CDR3. Germline V gene data show CDR1 as LNHDA and CDR2 as SQIVND (reference sequence). V shed 6 bases and J shed 7 bases, with 12 bases lying between them. CDR3 amino acids: CASSPGLRGYTF. The CDR3 DNA is TGTGCCAGTAGCCCGGGACTTCGTGGCTACACCTTC.

The gene calls are TRBV4-1 and TRBJ2-3; D not resolved. This CDR3 is 15 amino acids long. The germline V gene has CDR1 MGHRA and CDR2 YSYEKL. V dropped 0 bases and J dropped 0 bases, with 7 bases sitting between them. In nucleotides, the CDR3 is TGCGCCAGCAGCCAAGAGGGCCTTAGCACAGATACGCAGTATTTT. Its translation is CASSQEGLSTDTQYF.

This rearrangement joins TRBV7-6 to TRBJ2-1; D perhaps matches TRBD2 (5 bases). The CDR3 has 15 residues. The V end lost 1 base, the J end lost 10 bases, and 17 bases lay between the germline ends. The V gene's germline CDR1 is SGHVS and CDR2 FNYEAQ. The CDR3 nucleotides read TGTGCCAGCAGCTTAGAGCGGTGGGAGCCCCGAGAGCAGTTCTTC. Translated: CASSLERWEPREQFF.

The chain recombines TRBV27 with TRBJ2-2, with 8 bases fitting TRBD1. Germline CDR1 and CDR2: MNHEY and SMNVEV (reference sequence). Losses at the gene ends were 5 bases for V and 3 bases for J; bases not matched to a gene: 8. This CDR3 contains 16 residues. CDR3 in DNA: TGTGCCAGCAGTCCCCAAGGACAGGGCGACACCGGGGAGCTGTTTTTT. Its protein is CASSPQGQGDTGELFF.

The chain is built from TRBV27 and TRBJ1-6; D remains ambiguous. Trimming removed 8 bases at V and 1 base at J, with 6 bases between. The germline V gene encodes CDR1 MNHEY and CDR2 SMNVEV (reference sequence). This CDR3 has 13 residues. CDR3 residues: CASLGSYNSPLHF. The CDR3 DNA is TGTGCCAGCCTGGGGTCCTATAATTCACCCCTCCACTTT.

The V call is TRBV6-1, the J call TRBJ2-7; possibly TRBD2 for D (5 bases). The V end was cut by 6 bases, the J end by 7 bases, with 19 bases between. Germline CDR1 is MNHNS and CDR2 is SASEGT. This CDR3 is built from 14 residues. CDR3 sequence: CASSPTREIEEQYF. Written as DNA, the CDR3 is TGTGCCAGCAGCCCGACAAGGGAGATTGAGGAGCAGTACTTC.

The J gene is TRBJ1-2, the V gene TRBV7-9; 8 nucleotides match TRBD1. The CDR3 has 14 residues. Looked up from germline, CDR1 is SEHNR and CDR2 is FQNEAQ (reference sequence). With 4 bases clipped from V and 7 bases from J, the junction kept 8 bases outside the gene matches. The CDR3: CASSSPQGARGYTF. The CDR3 nucleotides read TGTGCCAGCAGCTCGCCCCAGGGGGCGCGTGGCTACACCTTC.

This chain uses TRBV9 with TRBJ1-1, with D possibly being TRBD1 (5 bases). CDR1 is SGDLS and CDR2 is YYNGEE in the germline V gene. There are 16 residues in the CDR3. Trimming took 0 bases from V and 11 from J, leaving 23 bases between them. The CDR3 DNA is TGTGCCAGCAGCGTAGGGTTGGAAGGGGACGCGACGGAGGCTTTCTTT. It specifies CASSVGLEGDATEAFF.

This chain joins TRBV5-1 and TRBJ1-1; D uncertain. The V gene lost 0 bases and the J gene lost 1 base, with 13 bases spanning the gap. The length of the CDR3 is 16 residues. Germline CDR1 reads SGHRS; CDR2 reads YFSETQ. The CDR3 nucleotides read TGCGCCAGCAGCTTGGTGTTCGGAGTAGAGAACACTGAAGCTTTCTTT. It specifies CASSLVFGVENTEAFF.

The CDR3 here is CASSQTRGAYEQYF. CDR3 bases: TGCGCCAGCAGCCAAACCAGGGGAGCCTACGAGCAGTACTTC. V usage is TRBV4-1 and J usage is TRBJ2-7; D might be TRBD1 (6 bases). Germline V gene data show CDR1 as MGHRA and CDR2 as YSYEKL. This CDR3 spans 14 amino acids. V lost 2 bases and J lost 2, with 10 bases in between.

The rearrangement joins TRBV4-3 to TRBJ2-1; the match to TRBD2 covers 8 bases. CDR1 and CDR2 (germline): LGHNA, YSLEER. The CDR3 is 18 residues long. With V trimmed by 0 bases and J by 4 bases, 11 bases remained unmatched. The CDR3 loop is CASSQDWAGGAIYNEQFF. In DNA form, the CDR3 reads TGCGCCAGCAGCCAAGATTGGGCGGGGGGTGCCATTTACAATGAGCAGTTCTTC.

The chain uses TRBV7-8 and TRBJ2-1; 12 bases align to TRBD2. Germline loops: CDR1 SGHVS, CDR2 FQNEAQ. The CDR3 has 16 amino acids. The junction had 5 bases not matched to a gene; V was cut back by 5 bases and J by 3 bases. The CDR3 nucleotides are TGTGCCAGCAGCCCAACTAGCGGGGGGCACTACAATGAGCAGTTCTTC. Protein product: CASSPTSGGHYNEQFF. The whole variable domain, remainder taken from reference TRBV7-8 and TRBJ2-1, is GAGVSQSPRYKVAKRGQDVALRCDPISGHVSLFWYQQALGQGPEFLTYFQNEAQLDKSGLPSDRFFAERPEGSVSTLKIQRTQQEDSAVYLCASSPTSGGHYNEQFFGPGTRLTVL.